This TCR beta chain was recovered during a study of cytomegalovirus exposure and HLA in healthy donors. The donors gave bone marrow, and they were healthy. Use of 60 Vbeta and 13 Jbeta primers characterized the PCR. Assay used: immunoSEQ multiplex PCR; TCRdb lists only in-frame clones, some missing. Of about 160,000 clones listed, roughly 80% are singletons. CDR1 and CDR2 from the germline V gene are MNHNY and SVGAGI (reference sequence). Trimming took off 0 bases at V and 12 bases at J, with 12 bases between the two ends. This CDR3 region has 12 residues. Sequencing was done on a sample of PBMCs. The receptor was isolated from a man aged 45-65 years in good health and CMV-seropositive. The chain employs TRBV6-6 and TRBJ2-7, with D possibly being TRBD1 (5 bases). The CDR3 DNA reads as TGTGCCAGCAGTTACTCAGGGGTTAATAGGTACTTC. This gives the protein CASSYSGVNRYF.